The rows below give T cell receptor beta chains drawn from one sample of a study of T cells in Graves' hyperthyroidism and ophthalmopathy. TCRdb passed the multiplex PCR reads through MiXCR, listing each CDR3 protein once. The repertoire consists of some 560,000 distinct CDR3 sequences, with 15% to 18% occurring once and the leading ten covering around 6.6%. Specimen: blood. The source is a woman between 25 and 40 years old with Graves' hyperthyroidism. The CDR3 runs from the conserved cysteine through the conserved F or W. Fields, in order: clone size, V gene, D gene, J gene, CDR3 DNA, CDR3 protein. A D gene is named only where the DNA matches it firmly. Only some rows state a clone size, as once, few, many or a class for expanded clones.

size: NA; V: TRBV2; D: TRBD1; J: TRBJ2-6; DNA: TGTGCCAGCAGTGATCCCAGGGGGCGTGGGGCCAACGTCCTGACTTTC; CDR3: CASSDPRGRGANVLTF
size: many; V: TRBV28; D: TRBD1; J: TRBJ1-1; DNA: TGTGCCAGCAGAAGTCCGCCGCGGGACAGGGGTATGGCTTTCTTT; CDR3: CASRSPPRDRGMAFF
size: many; V: TRBV2; D: NA; J: TRBJ2-5; DNA: TGTGCCAGCAGGATTGGACAAGAAGAGACCCAGTACTTC; CDR3: CASRIGQEETQYF
size: few; V: TRBV6-1; D: NA; J: TRBJ1-3; DNA: TGTGCCAGCGCCCTTTCGGGATATGGAAACACCATATATTTT; CDR3: CASALSGYGNTIYF
size: NA; V: TRBV20-1; D: NA; J: TRBJ2-2; DNA: TGCAGTGCTAGAGGTCTGACCGGGGAGCTGTTTTTT; CDR3: CSARGLTGELFF
size: NA; V: TRBV2; D: NA; J: TRBJ1-4; DNA: TGTGCCAGCGGCGGTAATGAAAAACTGTTTTTT; CDR3: CASGGNEKLFF
size: NA; V: TRBV20-1; D: TRBD1; J: TRBJ1-6; DNA: TGCAGTGTCAGGACCGGCCGACAGGGGAGCCATAATCCACCCCTCCACTTT; CDR3: CSVRTGRQGSHNPPLHF
size: many; V: TRBV7-2; D: NA; J: TRBJ2-1; DNA: TGTGCCAGCAGCTTAGTCGCTAGCGACTACAATGAGCAGTTCTTC; CDR3: CASSLVASDYNEQFF
size: many; V: TRBV7-2; D: NA; J: TRBJ1-2; DNA: TGTGCCAGCAGCCCAACATGGGATATCTATGGCTACACCTTC; CDR3: CASSPTWDIYGYTF
size: NA; V: TRBV4-1; D: TRBD1; J: TRBJ2-3; DNA: TGCGCCAGCAGCCAAACCCCGGGACAGGATACAGATACGCAGTATTTT; CDR3: CASSQTPGQDTDTQYF
size: many; V: TRBV18; D: NA; J: TRBJ2-5; DNA: TGTGCCAGCTCACCACGAAATTATCTGGAGACCCAGTACTTC; CDR3: CASSPRNYLETQYF
size: many; V: TRBV11-2; D: NA; J: TRBJ2-5; DNA: TGTGCCAGCAGCTTAGAAACCGGGGCCCAAGAGACCCAGTACTTC; CDR3: CASSLETGAQETQYF
size: NA; V: TRBV6-2/TRBV6-3; D: TRBD2; J: TRBJ2-1; DNA: TGTGCCATCAGTGGGGGGGGGGGGGGGGGGTCAGGTGAGCAGTTCTTC; CDR3: CAISGGGGGGSGEQFF
size: few; V: TRBV6-1; D: TRBD1; J: TRBJ2-7; DNA: TGTGCCAGCAGTAATGACAGGGGTTCCTACGAGCAGTACTTC; CDR3: CASSNDRGSYEQYF
size: NA; V: TRBV6-1; D: TRBD2; J: TRBJ2-2; DNA: TGTGCCAGCAGTGGAAAACTAGCGGGATTCGCGAACACCGGGGAGCTGTTTTTT; CDR3: CASSGKLAGFANTGELFF
size: many; V: TRBV7-2; D: TRBD2; J: TRBJ2-7; DNA: TGTGCCAGCAGCCCGATGACGGGACTAGGTGGTCGGGAGCAGTACTTC; CDR3: CASSPMTGLGGREQYF
size: few; V: TRBV5-1; D: NA; J: TRBJ1-4; DNA: TGCGCCAGCCGACTGACAGGCTCCGCGACTAATGAAAAACTGTTTTTT; CDR3: CASRLTGSATNEKLFF
size: few; V: TRBV7-2; D: TRBD2; J: TRBJ2-2; DNA: TGTGCCAGCAGCTTCTTGGGGACTAGCGGGACCCCCGGGGAGCTGTTTTTT; CDR3: CASSFLGTSGTPGELFF
size: many; V: TRBV7-2; D: NA; J: TRBJ2-7; DNA: TGTGCCAGCAGTCCGGGGAAGATCGTGGACGAGCAGTACTTC; CDR3: CASSPGKIVDEQYF